This note documents a single T cell receptor (beta chain) sequence. What it recognizes is unknown. Assay used: immunoSEQ multiplex PCR; TCRdb lists only in-frame clones, some missing. Here the sample spans about 680,000 clones, 70% to 90% being singletons. Germline values: CDR1 SEHNR, CDR2 FQNEAQ (reference sequence). The CDR3 is made up of 14 amino acids. Deletions cut 5 bases from V and 2 bases from J, with 10 bases between. This specimen belongs to a study of Ad26.COV2.S vaccination and SARS-CoV-2 variants. Treatment meaning: around 19 received Ad26.COV2.S at low or high dose, single or two shots; 5 received placebo; per-sample allocation not given. Sampling happened 63 days after the first vaccine or placebo injection. Study-wide points: TCR breadth and depth analyses may have underestimated total T cell responses.

This sequence originates from a person aged 18 to 59 who received the Ad26.COV2.S COVID-19 vaccine or a placebo. The sample here was peripheral blood, taken in a trial of Ad26.COV2.S vaccine versus placebo. The V call is TRBV7-9, the J call TRBJ2-1; D is ambiguous. The CDR3 DNA follows: TGTGCCAGCAGCGAACTACCCGCCTACAATGAGCAGTTCTTC. This codes for CASSELPAYNEQFF.